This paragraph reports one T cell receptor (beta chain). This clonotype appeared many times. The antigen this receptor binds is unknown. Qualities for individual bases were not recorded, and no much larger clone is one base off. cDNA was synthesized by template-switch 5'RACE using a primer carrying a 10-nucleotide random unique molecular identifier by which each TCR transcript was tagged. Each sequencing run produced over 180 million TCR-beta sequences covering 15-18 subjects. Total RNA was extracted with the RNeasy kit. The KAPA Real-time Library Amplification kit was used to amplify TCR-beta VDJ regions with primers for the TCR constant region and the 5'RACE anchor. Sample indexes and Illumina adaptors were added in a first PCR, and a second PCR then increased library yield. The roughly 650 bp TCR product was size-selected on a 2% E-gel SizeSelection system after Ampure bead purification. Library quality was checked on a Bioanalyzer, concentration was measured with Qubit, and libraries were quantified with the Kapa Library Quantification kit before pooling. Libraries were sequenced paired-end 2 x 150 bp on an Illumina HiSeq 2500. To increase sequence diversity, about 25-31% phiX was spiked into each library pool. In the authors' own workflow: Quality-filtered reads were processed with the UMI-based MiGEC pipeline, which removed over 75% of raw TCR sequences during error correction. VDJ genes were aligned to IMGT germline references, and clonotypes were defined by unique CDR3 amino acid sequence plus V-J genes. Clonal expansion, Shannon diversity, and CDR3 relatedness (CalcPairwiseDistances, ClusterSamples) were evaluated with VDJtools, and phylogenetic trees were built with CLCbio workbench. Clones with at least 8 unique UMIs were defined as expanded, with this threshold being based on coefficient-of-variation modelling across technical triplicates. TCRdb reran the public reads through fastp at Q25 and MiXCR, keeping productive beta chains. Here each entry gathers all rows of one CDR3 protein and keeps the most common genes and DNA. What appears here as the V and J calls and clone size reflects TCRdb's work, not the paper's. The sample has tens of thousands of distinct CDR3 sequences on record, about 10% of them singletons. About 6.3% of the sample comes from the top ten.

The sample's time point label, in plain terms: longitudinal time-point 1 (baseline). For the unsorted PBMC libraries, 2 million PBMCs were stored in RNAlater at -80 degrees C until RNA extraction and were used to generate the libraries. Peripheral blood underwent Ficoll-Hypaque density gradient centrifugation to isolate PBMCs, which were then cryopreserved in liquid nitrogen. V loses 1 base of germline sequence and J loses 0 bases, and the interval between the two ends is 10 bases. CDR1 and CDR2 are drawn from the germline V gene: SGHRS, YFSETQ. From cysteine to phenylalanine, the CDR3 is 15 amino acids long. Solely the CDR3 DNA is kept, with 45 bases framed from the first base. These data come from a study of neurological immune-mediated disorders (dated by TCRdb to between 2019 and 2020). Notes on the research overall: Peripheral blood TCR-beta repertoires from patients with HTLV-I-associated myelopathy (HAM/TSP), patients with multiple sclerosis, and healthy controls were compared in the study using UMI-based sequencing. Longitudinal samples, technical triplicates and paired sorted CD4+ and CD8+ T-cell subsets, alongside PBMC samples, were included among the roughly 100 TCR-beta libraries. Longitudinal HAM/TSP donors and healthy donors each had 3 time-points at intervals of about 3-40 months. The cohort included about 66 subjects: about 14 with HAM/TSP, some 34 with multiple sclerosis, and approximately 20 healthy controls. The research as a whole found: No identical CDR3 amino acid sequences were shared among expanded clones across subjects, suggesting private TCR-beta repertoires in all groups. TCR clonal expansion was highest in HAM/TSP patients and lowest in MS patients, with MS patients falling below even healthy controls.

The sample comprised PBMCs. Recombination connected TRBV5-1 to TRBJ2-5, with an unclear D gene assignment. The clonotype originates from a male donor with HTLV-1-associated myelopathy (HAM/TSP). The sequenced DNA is TGCGCCAGCAGCTTGTCAGGCTCGTACCAAGAGACCCAGTACTTC. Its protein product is CASSLSGSYQETQYF.